This T cell receptor (beta chain) was obtained from a study of blood T cell repertoires in COVID-19 (dated by TCRdb to the early 2020s). For the study in its entirety: The collaborator samples originated in the United States, Italy and Spain and spanned the acute and convalescent phases of COVID-19. The samples were drawn from the first 160 participants of the ongoing ImmuneRACE study and from over a thousand subjects provided by 6 global collaborators. Subjects who had been exposed to COVID-19, were actively infected with it, or had recovered from it provided the deeply sampled blood TCRbeta repertoires that made up the dataset. A freely available public database, intended as a resource for researchers studying the immune response to SARS-CoV-2, is where the repertoires were released. The material from the prospective study consisted of cDNA or gDNA derived from T cells, B-cell-depleted T cells, or PBMCs. A de-identified subject ID, COVID-19 status, age in years and sex were almost always included in the sample metadata. Where available, HLA class I and class II types were obtained from metadata supplied by the sample provider rather than from assay-based typing.

Results and caveats for the whole study, not just this receptor: Clinical and demographic metadata were provided uncurated, with the amount varying by source and participant.

One collaborating source in Seattle enrolled patients during active infection and followed them longitudinally through the course of disease. Whole blood was collected in K2EDTA tubes by collaborating institutions according to the institutions' own protocols. Collaborator samples were shipped for TCRbeta analysis as frozen whole blood, isolated PBMCs, or DNA extracted from either sample type. About this clone: No antigen is known for it. Base qualities are not provided; no much larger clone lies one nucleotide away.

TCRbeta CDR3 regions were amplified from genomic DNA by means of the immunoSEQ Assay, a bias-controlled multiplex PCR. Concerning the study's data processing: The number of nucleated cells in each sample was estimated by amplification of reference gene primers within the assay. To quantify the absolute abundance of each unique TCRbeta CDR3 rearrangement, sequence reads were collapsed and filtered. For each sample, productive Simpson clonality was calculated as the square root of Simpson's diversity index over productive rearrangements. TCRdb mirrors the immuneACCESS table, restricted to in-frame sequences. Some clones are absent from its copies; in checked studies, under half trace to an unresolved V gene, and the reason for the others is unknown. The DNA gave D and trimming, while V, J and clone size come from that table. This sample has approximately 300,000 clones in its table, and about nine tenths of those were observed once. Of the sample, about 6.8% is held by the ten largest clones.

The germline V gene encodes CDR1 LNHDA and CDR2 SQIVND (reference sequence). V is pruned by 6 bases and J by 5 bases, leaving 12 bases of the junction without a gene match. Taken from cysteine to phenylalanine, the CDR3 has 15 residues. The kept DNA is CDR3 alone, 45 bases in frame from the first base. The material sequenced was peripheral blood. The sequence came from a woman aged 25 to 45 with COVID-19, enrolled during active disease. The chain joins TRBV19 to TRBJ1-2, with 7 middle bases fitting TRBD1. The CDR3: CASSRFDRVFYGYTF. The nucleotide sequence reads as follows: TGTGCCAGTAGCCGCTTCGACAGGGTATTTTATGGCTACACCTTC.